This is a list of T cell receptor beta chains from one sample in a study of CD8 T cells in ankylosing spondylitis. TCRdb itself ran the 5' RACE reads through MiXCR, one entry per CDR3 protein. The sample has under 9,000 distinct CDR3 sequences, more than 8% seen once. Sequencing was done on a sample of blood, either unsorted or a sorted T cell fraction (not recorded which). These receptors were obtained from a male donor with ankylosing spondylitis or in good health (not recorded which). The CDR3 runs from the conserved cysteine through the conserved F or W. D genes are given only for firm matches. Part of the rows lack a size; the others show once, few, many or a class for expanded clones.

v_gene	j_gene	len	d_gene	abundance	CDR3nt	CDR3aa
TRBV9	TRBJ2-1	15	.	few	TGTGCCAGCAGCCCCGGCGGAGTCACCTACAATGAGCAGTTCTTC	CASSPGGVTYNEQFF
TRBV9	TRBJ2-1	16	TRBD2	few	TGTGCCAGCAGCGTAGGGGGTGCGGGAGTGGACAATGAGCAGTTCTTC	CASSVGGAGVDNEQFF
TRBV9	TRBJ1-1	13	.	many	TGTGCCAGCAGCGTAGTCCTGAACACTGAAGCTTTCTTT	CASSVVLNTEAFF
TRBV9	TRBJ2-5	15	TRBD2	many	TGTGCCAGCAGCGGAGGACTAGCGGGGGTTGAGACCCAGTACTTC	CASSGGLAGVETQYF
TRBV9	TRBJ1-2	12	.	medium-sized	TGTGCCAGCAGCGCCCCCAACTATGGCTACACCTTC	CASSAPNYGYTF
TRBV9	TRBJ2-5	15	.	few	TGTGCCAGCAGCGGGACCGGGACGGAACAAGAGACCCAGTACTTC	CASSGTGTEQETQYF
TRBV9	TRBJ2-1	15	.	.	TGTGCCAGCAGCGTGGGTGGGGGGGCGAAAAATGAGCAGTTCTTC	CASSVGGGAKNEQFF
TRBV9	TRBJ2-1	16	TRBD2	many	TGTGCCAGCAGCGTGGGGACTAGCGGGAGGTACAATGAGCAGTTCTTC	CASSVGTSGRYNEQFF
TRBV9	TRBJ2-1	15	TRBD1	many	TGTGCCAGCAGCATGGACAGGGGGTTCAACAATGAGCAGTTCTTC	CASSMDRGFNNEQFF
TRBV9	TRBJ2-3	15	TRBD2	few	TGTGCCAGCAGCGTAGGGGCTAGCGGGGGGGATACGCAGTATTTT	CASSVGASGGDTQYF
TRBV9	TRBJ2-1	12	TRBD2	medium-sized	TGTGCCAGCAGCGGCGGGGGGGCCGGGCAGTTCTTC	CASSGGGAGQFF
TRBV9	TRBJ1-1	12	.	medium-sized	TGTGCCAGCAGCGGGGGTAACTCTGAAGCTTTCTTT	CASSGGNSEAFF
TRBV9	TRBJ1-2	15	.	medium-sized	TGTGCCAGCAGCGTAAGGACAGACGGTTCGGGGGGCTACACCTTC	CASSVRTDGSGGYTF
TRBV9	TRBJ1-1	14	TRBD1	medium-sized	TGTGCCAGCAACTCGGGACAGTGGGACACTGAAGCTTTCTTT	CASNSGQWDTEAFF